This TCR beta chain derives from a study of cytomegalovirus exposure and HLA in healthy donors. Looking at the study overall: An earlier analysis found some 100 million unique TCR beta sequences from approximately 200 million T cells. Assignment to the Caucasian-associated ancestry cluster applied to over 70% of the approximately 400 genotyped donors. Study-level findings and limits: Associated with cytomegalovirus, according to the listing, were some 150 TCR beta chains. After further analysis at a later stage, some 15,000 TCR beta sequences were associated with HLA alleles at 0.05 false discovery rate.

The study ran its PCR with 60 Vbeta and 13 Jbeta primers. This table comes from immunoSEQ multiplex PCR, and its TCRdb copy is limited to in-frame clones, with some not included. The sample has about 140,000 clones, 75% to 85% seen once. The CDR3 is 14 residues long. Germline V CDR1 and CDR2: SEHNR, FQNEAQ (reference sequence). V trimming: 5 bases; J trimming: 2 bases; junction bases outside the gene matches: 3. This clone is a singleton in its sample. Its antigen is still unknown. The chain employs TRBV7-9 and TRBJ2-5; 9 bases are a match to TRBD1. Sample: PBMCs. The origin of this receptor is a man aged 50 to 59 in good health and CMV-seronegative. CDR3 bases: TGTGCCAGCAGCCGGGACAGGGCGCAAGAGACCCAGTACTTC. It is translated as CASSRDRAQETQYF.